This record covers a single T cell receptor beta chain. Its antigen is unknown. The data were taken from a study of T cell responses to AZD1222 COVID-19 vaccine. V lost 0 bases and J 5 bases, leaving 19 bases between the germline ends. Germline assignment: CDR1 LGHDT and CDR2 YNNKEL (reference sequence). The CDR3 runs to 18 residues. TCRdb's table, derived via immunoSEQ multiplex PCR, lists solely in-frame clones and lacks some. This table has approximately 110,000 clones, around 86% appearing once. Study-wide results and limits: Nearly half of unique spike-specific TCRs reportedly avoided B.1.351 and B.1.1.7 mutated regions. At baseline, seropositivity was found in only 5 to 7 AZD1222 recipients. Clonal diversity may have been underestimated in mostly white British donors.

This TCR was recovered from an adult in good health. The sample here was peripheral blood, taken on day 0 of AZD1222 vaccination. V is TRBV3-1 (or the pseudogene TRBV3-2) and J is TRBJ1-4; D perhaps matches TRBD1 (5 bases). The CDR3, as DNA: TGTGCCAGCAGCCAAGATCATCCGGGGGGGGTCTTGAATGAAAAACTGTTTTTT. Its translation is CASSQDHPGGVLNEKLFF.